The present T cell receptor (beta chain) was sequenced within a study of T-cell reconstitution after alpha-beta-depleted transplantation in children (dated by TCRdb to 2016 to 2018). The study in broad terms: T-cell immune reconstitution after TCRalphabeta/CD19-depleted allogeneic hematopoietic cell transplantation in children was quantitatively tracked in the study by means of TCR repertoire profiling. What the study reported, not specific to this receptor: The apparently early alphabetaT-cell count recovery about two months after transplant was reportedly dependent on only several hundred rapidly expanded clones derived from non-depleted graft cells. Over subsequent months, a decline in hyperexpanded clone frequencies was noted, and after one year, T-cell counts and TCRbeta diversity were mostly ascribed to newly produced T cells. In some patients, the high TCRbeta diversity seen at day 60 was put down to recipient T cells and intrathymic progenitors that had survived conditioning.

V was cut back by 4 bases and J by 4 bases, leaving a gap of 14 bases between them. In the germline V gene, CDR1 corresponds to SGHRS and CDR2 to YFSETQ. Measured from the cysteine to the phenylalanine, the CDR3 is 14 residues long. Of the read, only the CDR3 DNA is kept; its 42 bases are in frame from base 1. The library was made by PCR. The listed sequencing device is Illumina HiSeq 2500. TCR library preparation used molecular barcoding, with unique molecular identifiers applied to normalize quantification of the TCRbeta repertoire. TCRdb reprocessed the public reads (quality trimming at Q25 with fastp, clone calling with MiXCR) and kept in-frame beta chains. Entries that share a CDR3 protein sequence are merged under the most common genes and DNA. In this sample the table shows just under 250,000 distinct CDR3 sequences, about 23% of which occur a single time. Roughly 2.6% of the sample is taken by the ten largest.

Ten or more counts support this clonotype. It has no known antigen specificity. No base-level quality is on record; no much larger clone is a single base apart. According to the study, the label for this sample's treatment or condition signals: allogeneic hematopoietic cell transplantation with graft depleted of TCRalphabeta T cells and CD19 B cells. The transplant recipients were children given TCRalphabeta/CD19-depleted allogeneic hematopoietic cell grafts. This material consisted of PBMCs, taken before TCRalphabeta/CD19-depleted stem cell transplant. This chain joins TRBV5-1 to TRBJ2-5; perhaps TRBD1 is the D gene, with 5 bases matching. The source is a girl aged 2 to 10 with Fanconi anemia, due to receive a stem cell transplant. The bases are TGCGCCAGCAGCCTCCGACTCACAGGAGAGACCCAGTACTTC. Its protein reads: CASSLRLTGETQYF.